The 22 T cell receptor beta chains listed next were all sequenced from one sample in a study of blood T cell repertoires in COVID-19. Assay: immunoSEQ multiplex PCR; the TCRdb copy retains only in-frame clones and omits some. There are about 170,000 clones in the sample; about 85% occur only once, and approximately 1.1% lies in the top ten. Sample: peripheral blood. These receptors all come from a man aged 55 to 70 who had recovered from COVID-19.

The gene calls are TRBV11-3 and TRBJ1-1, with a weak D call TRBD1 (6 bases). CDR3 size: 15 residues. V gave up 5 bases and J gave up 1 base, with 14 bases separating them. Germline loops: CDR1 SGHNT, CDR2 YENEEA. The CDR3 here is CASSPGQPENTEAFF. The CDR3 DNA reads TGTGCCAGCAGCCCCGGACAGCCGGAGAACACTGAAGCTTTCTTT. Together with reference TRBV11-3 and TRBJ1-1, the CDR3 gives the full variable domain: EAGVVQSPRYKIIEKKQPVAFWCNPISGHNTLYWYLQNLGQGPELLIRYENEEAVDDSQLPKDRFSAERLKGVDSTLKIQPAELGDSAVYLCASSPGQPENTEAFFGQGTRLTVV.

The J gene is TRBJ1-1, the V gene TRBV18; perhaps TRBD1 as D (5 bases). Trimming took 0 bases from V and 7 from J, leaving 9 bases between them. Per germline, CDR1 KGHSH and CDR2 LQKENI. This CDR3 region has 13 residues. DNA for the CDR3: TGTGCCAGCTCACCACCCTACAGGCTTGAAGCTTTCTTT. This sequence encodes CASSPPYRLEAFF.

V and J are TRBV19 and TRBJ2-5, with D perhaps TRBD1 (5 bases). The V end lost 4 bases, the J end lost 5 bases, and 11 bases lay between the germline ends. This CDR3 is 13 amino acids long. Germline loops: CDR1 LNHDA, CDR2 SQIVND (reference sequence). The CDR3 loop is CASSNGHAETQYF. Here the CDR3 DNA reads TGTGCCAGTAGTAACGGACACGCGGAGACCCAGTACTTC. Looking up the rest from reference TRBV19 and TRBJ2-5 gives the full variable domain: DGGITQSPKYLFRKEGQNVTLSCEQNLNHDAMYWYRQDPGQGLRLIYYSQIVNDFQKGDIAEGYSVSREKKESFPLTVTSAQKNPTAFYLCASSNGHAETQYFGPGTRLLVL.

V and J are TRBV2 and TRBJ1-1, with TRBD1 as a possible D gene (6 bases). CDR1 is SNHLY, CDR2 FYNNEI, per germline. V was shortened by 6 bases and J by 7 bases, with 15 bases between the two germline ends. The CDR3 loop spans 13 amino acids. CDR3 protein: CASRESGEGEAFF. The CDR3 nucleotides read TGTGCCAGCAGGGAGTCAGGGGAGGGTGAAGCTTTCTTT.

The sample holds one count of this clone. The chain carries TRBV2 and TRBJ1-1, with TRBD1 identical over 9 bases. J lost 5 bases, V lost 8 bases, and 12 bases had no gene match. This CDR3 has 15 residues. Germline V gene sequence: CDR1 SNHLY, CDR2 FYNNEI. CDR3 amino acids: CASLTGTGRVTEAFF. The CDR3 DNA is TGTGCCAGCTTAACCGGGACAGGGAGGGTAACTGAAGCTTTCTTT.

The chain uses TRBV11-2 and TRBJ2-3; TRBD2 agrees at 16 bases. V gave up 6 bases and J gave up 6 bases; unmatched junction bases: 9. Germline V gene data show CDR1 as SGHAT and CDR2 as FQNNGV. The CDR3 is 17 residues long. The CDR3 bases are TGTGCCAGCAGAGCCGGGACTAGCGGGGGGGCCCGCGATACGCAGTATTTT. Amino acids: CASRAGTSGGARDTQYF.

V gene TRBV7-8 combines with J gene TRBJ1-2, with D tentatively TRBD1 (6 bases). The CDR3 sequence is 17 residues long. Germline CDR1 reads SGHVS; CDR2 reads FQNEAQ. V gave up 0 bases and J gave up 1 base, with 15 bases separating them. In nucleotides, the CDR3 is TGTGCCAGCAGCTTAGCGAATCCCCACAGGGATAACTATGGCTACACCTTC. Amino acid sequence: CASSLANPHRDNYGYTF.

CDR3 DNA sequence: TGTGCCAGCAGGGAGGACCTTTACGCTGAAGCTTTCTTT. It is translated as CASREDLYAEAFF. This chain joins TRBV14 and TRBJ1-1; D unclear. The CDR3 runs to 13 residues. Trimming shortened V by 6 bases and J by 6 bases, and 14 bases separated the two germline ends. In germline, CDR1 is SGHDN, CDR2 FVKESK.

This rearrangement joins TRBV20-1 to TRBJ2-5; 12 positions agree with TRBD2. Germline V lookup: CDR1 DFQATT, CDR2 SNEGSKA (reference sequence). CDR3 length: 17 amino acids. J gave up 2 bases and V 3 bases, and 10 bases lay outside the gene matches. The CDR3 region is CSASMSSGGVTQETQYF. Written as DNA, the CDR3 is TGCAGTGCTAGTATGTCTAGCGGGGGGGTAACACAAGAGACCCAGTACTTC.

The genes are TRBV7-9 and TRBJ2-3; D is ambiguous. Trimming cost V 10 bases and J 6 bases, with 8 bases left between them. This CDR3 region has 10 residues. CDR1 SEHNR and CDR2 FQNEAQ come from the germline V gene (reference sequence). In nucleotides, the CDR3 is TGTGCCACCGCGGCGGATACGCAGTATTTT. Translating gives CATAADTQYF.

As concerns this clone: The sample has other DNA sequences that encode this CDR3 too. The chain combines TRBV6-5 with TRBJ1-4; TRBD1 is a possible D gene (5 bases). There are 11 residues in the CDR3. The germline V gene has CDR1 MNHEY and CDR2 SVGAGI. Trimming cost V 2 bases and J 10 bases, with 5 bases left between them. The CDR3 sequence: CASSYRGKLFF. The CDR3 nucleotides are TGTGCCAGCAGTTACAGGGGAAAACTGTTTTTT.

A few counts support this clone. The chain joins TRBV12-3 or TRBV12-4 to TRBJ1-2, with TRBD1 matching 8 bases. Trimming took 6 bases from V and 3 from J; bases not matched to a gene: 3. The CDR3 is 13 residues long. The CDR3: CASSPGGYYGYTF. CDR3 in DNA: TGTGCCAGCAGCCCAGGGGGCTACTATGGCTACACCTTC.

This chain connects TRBV9 to TRBJ2-3; 14 bases map to TRBD2. The V segment lost 4 bases and the J segment 5 bases; nucleotides outside the gene matches: 6. The CDR3 totals 16 residues. Germline-derived CDR1 and CDR2 are SGDLS and YYNGEE. The CDR3 DNA follows: TGTGCCAGCAGCCCGACTAGCGGGGGGGCGGTAGATACGCAGTATTTT. This codes for CASSPTSGGAVDTQYF.

The rearrangement joins TRBV7-2 to TRBJ1-5; D is perhaps TRBD1 (5 bases). CDR1 SGHTA and CDR2 FQGNSA come from the germline V gene. V gave up 5 bases and J gave up 1 base, with 12 bases separating them. This CDR3 has 15 amino acids. The CDR3 reads CASSPGRGSNQPQHF. For the CDR3, the DNA is TGTGCCAGCAGCCCGGGACGGGGGAGCAATCAGCCCCAGCATTTT.

The genes are TRBV6-5 and TRBJ2-6; D unresolved. CDR1 is MNHEY, CDR2 SVGAGI, per germline. The CDR3 is 14 amino acids. The V end was cut by 0 bases, the J end by 2 bases, with 2 bases between. CDR3 coding DNA: TGTGCCAGCAGTTACTCCACTGGGGCCAACGTCCTGACTTTC. Its translation is CASSYSTGANVLTF.

The chain combines TRBV4-3 with TRBJ1-6; no clear D. Germline CDR1 and CDR2: LGHNA and YSLEER. The germline V and J ends were trimmed by 6 bases and 0 bases, with 9 bases remaining between them. The CDR3 has 15 amino acids. This CDR3 reads CASRAASSYNSPLHF. In nucleotides, the CDR3 is TGCGCCAGCAGGGCGGCGAGCTCCTATAATTCACCCCTCCACTTT.

The V and J genes are TRBV9 and TRBJ2-1; 8 positions agree with TRBD2. Germline V gene data show CDR1 as SGDLS and CDR2 as YYNGEE. The CDR3 consists of 18 residues. After removal of 0 bases from V and 1 base from J, the junction contained 9 bases not matched to a gene. Written as DNA, the CDR3 is TGTGCCAGCAGCGTAGCGGGGGGGCCCCCAAGTTCCTACAATGAGCAGTTCTTC. It is translated as CASSVAGGPPSSYNEQFF.

V and J are TRBV5-4 and TRBJ2-5; D might be TRBD2 (5 bases). Germline CDR1 and CDR2: SGHNT and YYREEE (reference sequence). The CDR3 is 15 amino acids. The V end was cut by 3 bases, the J end by 2 bases, with 14 bases between. CDR3: CASSSDPSGQETQYF. In nucleotides, the CDR3 is TGTGCCAGCAGCTCCGACCCCTCGGGGCAAGAGACCCAGTACTTC.

The J gene is TRBJ2-3, the V gene TRBV5-5; 9 bases align to TRBD1. Looked up from germline, CDR1 is SGHKS and CDR2 is YYEKEE (reference sequence). CDR3 length: 16 amino acids. The trim removed 4 bases at V and 2 bases at J, leaving 8 bases unmatched. This CDR3 is CASSLARDRVTDTQYF. The CDR3 DNA follows: TGTGCCAGCAGCCTGGCCAGGGACAGGGTCACAGATACGCAGTATTTT.

The V call is TRBV19, the J call TRBJ1-1; D ambiguous. Germline assignment: CDR1 LNHDA and CDR2 SQIVND (reference sequence). The V and J ends lost 2 bases and 6 bases respectively, with 7 bases between them. This CDR3 has 12 residues. The CDR3 sequence: CASSIFGAEAFF. DNA of the CDR3: TGTGCCAGTAGTATATTCGGGGCTGAAGCTTTCTTT. The full variable domain, in which reference TRBV19 and TRBJ1-1 provide the parts outside the CDR3, is DGGITQSPKYLFRKEGQNVTLSCEQNLNHDAMYWYRQDPGQGLRLIYYSQIVNDFQKGDIAEGYSVSREKKESFPLTVTSAQKNPTAFYLCASSIFGAEAFFGQGTRLTVV.

This rearrangement joins TRBV6-5 to TRBJ1-1, with 9 bases that match TRBD1. The CDR3 length is 14 residues. Germline CDR1 and CDR2: MNHEY and SVGAGI. Unmatched junction bases numbered 5, after V lost 6 bases and J lost 3 bases. The DNA of the CDR3 is TGTGCCAGCAGACGGGACAGGGCGGACACTGAAGCTTTCTTT. It translates to CASRRDRADTEAFF.

This clone appeared a few times. The chain employs TRBV27 and TRBJ1-2, with D unresolved. CDR3 length: 14 amino acids. V dropped 0 bases and J dropped 2 bases, with 7 bases sitting between them. Germline V lookup: CDR1 MNHEY, CDR2 SMNVEV (reference sequence). CDR3 residues: CASSLSPGNYGYTF. CDR3 sequence (DNA): TGTGCCAGCAGTTTATCCCCCGGGAACTATGGCTACACCTTC.